The 16 T cell receptor beta chains presented below share a single source sample, sequenced in a study of CXCR3-negative and CXCR3-positive naive CD8 T cells. Study-wide findings and caveats: TRB CDR3 hydrophobicity was greater in CXCR3-positive naive cells than in CXCR3-negative naive cells.

Antigen specificity for these receptors is unknown. UMI-labeled 5' RACE yielded the TRB cDNA libraries. TCRdb reprocessed the 5' RACE reads and reports one entry per CDR3 protein, with no DNA. The sample table sets out roughly 120,000 distinct CDR3 sequences. Sequenced material: naive CXCR3+ CD8+ T cells from blood. Subset noted: CD45RO-CCR7+CD27+CD95- naive CD8+ T cells expressing CXCR3 (TNR3+). These receptors were obtained from a human donor in good health. Some clones in this sample may be carry-over from other donors' samples.

The gene calls are TRBV28 and TRBJ1-5; TCRdb's D call, TRBD1, is unchecked because there is no DNA. This CDR3 comprises 15 residues. CDR1 is MDHEN and CDR2 is SYDVKM in the germline V gene. This CDR3 is CASIPAGQANQPQHF. Full variable domain (rest looked up from reference TRBV28 and TRBJ1-5): DVKVTQSSRYLVKRTGEKVFLECVQDMDHENMFWYRQDPGLGLRLIYFSYDVKMKEKGDIPEGYSVSREKKERFSLILESASTNQTSMYLCASIPAGQANQPQHFGDGTRLSIL.

The chain carries TRBV19 and TRBJ2-3; TCRdb calls TRBD1, which cannot be checked without DNA. Germline CDR1 LNHDA, CDR2 SQIVND (reference sequence). This CDR3 spans 14 amino acids. CDR3: CASSMVQPGGTQYF.

V usage is TRBV7-6 and J usage is TRBJ2-7; the TCRdb call, TRBD1, lacks DNA for checking. Germline assignment: CDR1 SGHVS and CDR2 FNYEAQ. CDR3 size: 14 residues. CDR3 sequence: CASSSGQGAWEQYF. The full variable domain, completed using reference TRBV7-6 and TRBJ2-7, is GAGVSQSPRYKVTKRGQDVALRCDPISGHVSLYWYRQALGQGPEFLTYFNYEAQQDKSGLPNDRFSAERPEGSISTLTIQRTEQRDSAMYRCASSSGQGAWEQYFGPGTRLTVT.

The J gene is TRBJ2-3, the V gene TRBV2; TCRdb reports TRBD2, a call that lacks DNA to check it against. This CDR3 is 15 amino acids long. Per germline, CDR1 SNHLY and CDR2 FYNNEI. CDR3 in amino acids: CASSASSEITDTQYF.

The gene calls are TRBV5-1 and TRBJ1-1. CDR1 is SGHRS and CDR2 is YFSETQ in the germline V gene. The CDR3 consists of 15 residues. CDR3 sequence reads: CASSHPGGGRTEAFF.

This chain uses TRBV25-1 with TRBJ2-7; TCRdb calls TRBD2, which cannot be checked without DNA. CDR1 and CDR2 (germline): MGHDK, SYGVNS. CDR3 length equals 16 residues. CDR3 residues: CASSDGLAGSSYEQYF.

J is TRBJ2-7 and V is TRBV7-2; TCRdb reports TRBD1, a call that lacks DNA to check it against. The CDR3 is 14 residues long. CDR1 is SGHTA, CDR2 FQGNSA, per germline. CDR3 loop: CASSLGGGAYEQYF.

The chain links TRBV15 to TRBJ2-7; there is no DNA to check the TCRdb D call of TRBD2. The CDR3 extends over 15 amino acids. CDR1 LNHNV and CDR2 YYDKDF come from the germline V gene (reference sequence). This CDR3 reads CATSRGTSGTYEQYF.

This chain uses TRBV4-3 with TRBJ2-1. The CDR3 extends over 13 amino acids. Germline V gives CDR1 LGHNA, CDR2 YSLEER. The CDR3 spells CASSQDPGNEQFF.

This chain joins TRBV28 and TRBJ2-5; with no DNA, the TCRdb D assignment of TRBD2 cannot be verified. Germline V gene data show CDR1 as MDHEN and CDR2 as SYDVKM. The CDR3 sequence is 13 residues long. The CDR3 sequence is CATRLAGEETQYF.

This sequence joins TRBV7-6 and TRBJ2-1; TCRdb outputs TRBD2, but without DNA this stays unchecked. CDR1 and CDR2 from the germline V gene are SGHVS and FNYEAQ. CDR3 size: 18 residues. CDR3 residues: CASSLAFIGTSGRSEQFF. The variable domain in full, with the rest retrieved from reference TRBV7-6 and TRBJ2-1, is GAGVSQSPRYKVTKRGQDVALRCDPISGHVSLYWYRQALGQGPEFLTYFNYEAQQDKSGLPNDRFSAERPEGSISTLTIQRTEQRDSAMYRCASSLAFIGTSGRSEQFFGPGTRLTVL.

V gene TRBV30 combines with J gene TRBJ2-2; TCRdb indicates TRBD1, and absent DNA this call remains unverified. This CDR3 contains 14 residues. Germline loops: CDR1 GTSNPN, CDR2 SVGIG (reference sequence). The CDR3 sequence is CAWTRTGVTGELFF.

This sequence joins TRBV7-2 and TRBJ2-2; TCRdb indicates TRBD1, and absent DNA this call remains unverified. The CDR3 contains 18 residues. Germline V lookup: CDR1 SGHTA, CDR2 FQGNSA. This CDR3 is CASSPGHHRGGGPGELFF.

The chain combines TRBV4-1 with TRBJ1-2; the D call from TCRdb, TRBD1, cannot be confirmed without DNA. This CDR3 contains 15 residues. CDR1 MGHRA and CDR2 YSYEKL come from the germline V gene. CDR3 sequence: CASSQAVRDIYGYTF.

The rearrangement joins TRBV19 to TRBJ2-7. Germline V gene sequence: CDR1 LNHDA, CDR2 SQIVND (reference sequence). The CDR3 totals 13 residues. CDR3 region: CASSIMIRYEQYF. The entire variable domain, with the rest obtained from reference TRBV19 and TRBJ2-7, is as follows: DGGITQSPKYLFRKEGQNVTLSCEQNLNHDAMYWYRQDPGQGLRLIYYSQIVNDFQKGDIAEGYSVSREKKESFPLTVTSAQKNPTAFYLCASSIMIRYEQYFGPGTRLTVT.

The V gene is TRBV4-2, the J gene TRBJ2-7; TCRdb designates TRBD1, a call that cannot be tested without DNA. The CDR3 sequence is 13 residues long. Germline CDR1 reads LGHNA; CDR2 reads YNFKEQ. CDR3 residues: CASSQESAREQYF.